These 15 T cell receptor beta chains were all obtained from the same sample, sequenced in a study of blood T cell repertoires in COVID-19. TCRdb's table, derived via immunoSEQ multiplex PCR, lists solely in-frame clones and lacks some. This sample carries under 95,000 clones, around 87% of them seen once, and the ten largest clones take 4.5% to 5.5%. The specimen was peripheral blood. These receptors were obtained from a man aged 35 to 55 with acute or convalescent COVID-19.

The chain links TRBV9 to TRBJ2-1; 12 nucleotides match TRBD2. Trimming removed 4 bases from V and 2 bases from J; junction bases left unmatched: 4. The CDR3 spans 16 residues. Germline assignment: CDR1 SGDLS and CDR2 YYNGEE. CDR3 sequence (DNA): TGTGCCAGCAGCCCTAGCGGGGGGGATACCTACAATGAGCAGTTCTTC. Its protein is CASSPSGGDTYNEQFF. The complete variable domain, with remaining parts taken from reference TRBV9 and TRBJ2-1, reads DSGVTQTPKHLITATGQRVTLRCSPRSGDLSVYWYQQSLDQGLQFLIQYYNGEERAKGNILERFSAQQFPDLHSELNLSSLELGDSALYFCASSPSGGDTYNEQFFGPGTRLTVL.

This sequence joins TRBV5-1 and TRBJ2-3; D gene unclear. Germline V gene data show CDR1 as SGHRS and CDR2 as YFSETQ. Trimming shortened V by 4 bases and J by 4 bases, and 10 bases separated the two germline ends. This CDR3 contains 13 residues. The DNA for the CDR3 is TGCGCCAGCAGCCCTGTCCTCGCAGATACGCAGTATTTT. Protein product: CASSPVLADTQYF.

There are a few counts of this clone. The CDR3 reads CAISLPAGTADYGYTF. For the CDR3, the DNA is TGTGCCATCAGCCTCCCGGCAGGGACAGCCGACTATGGCTACACCTTC. The chain combines TRBV10-3 with TRBJ1-2; 7 bases agree with TRBD1. The CDR3 is made up of 16 amino acids. The germline CDR1 and CDR2 sequences are ENHRY and SYGVKD. The ends lost 6 bases at V and 3 bases at J; junction bases unmatched: 13.

This sequence joins TRBV27 and TRBJ1-2, with D possibly matching TRBD1 (6 bases). Germline V CDR1 and CDR2: MNHEY, SMNVEV (reference sequence). V was shortened by 0 bases and J by 9 bases, with 14 bases between the two germline ends. The CDR3 is made up of 14 amino acids. CDR3 amino acids: CASSLSGTFKSYTF. DNA of the CDR3: TGTGCCAGCAGTTTATCGGGGACATTTAAGAGCTACACCTTC.

The V gene is TRBV7-2, the J gene TRBJ2-1; 11 bases fit TRBD2. CDR3 length: 15 amino acids. V trimming: 5 bases; J trimming: 3 bases; junction bases outside the gene matches: 3. Germline V CDR1 and CDR2: SGHTA, FQGNSA. The CDR3 here is CASSPGTSGYNEQFF. The CDR3 nucleotides are TGTGCCAGCAGCCCCGGGACTAGCGGCTACAATGAGCAGTTCTTC.

V gene TRBV5-6 combines with J gene TRBJ2-5; D unresolved. The CDR3 sequence is 13 residues long. The germline CDR1 and CDR2 sequences are SGHDT and YYEEEE. V lost 0 bases and J lost 1, with 4 bases in between. CDR3 sequence (DNA): TGTGCCAGCAGCTTGGACTTCCAAGAGACCCAGTACTTC. Translated: CASSLDFQETQYF.

The chain recombines TRBV5-4 with TRBJ1-2; 7 bases match TRBD1. The CDR3 is 15 residues long. The germline CDR1 and CDR2 sequences are SGHNT and YYREEE (reference sequence). Unmatched junction bases numbered 6, after V lost 0 bases and J lost 4 bases. Written as DNA, the CDR3 is TGTGCCAGCAGCTTGGACAGGGGAACCTTCTATGGCTACACCTTC. This encodes CASSLDRGTFYGYTF.

V and J are TRBV10-2 and TRBJ1-5; 7 nucleotides agree with TRBD1. Germline V gene sequence: CDR1 WSHSY, CDR2 SAAADI. CDR3 length: 17 amino acids. V shed 5 bases and J 0 bases; nucleotides not matched to a gene: 10. CDR3 sequence (DNA): TGCGCCAGCAGTTCCCGGGACAGATCCCCTAGCAATCAGCCCCAGCATTTT. This sequence encodes CASSSRDRSPSNQPQHF.

This clone was recorded a few times. The chain uses TRBV11-3 and TRBJ1-6; 8 bases agree with TRBD1. This CDR3 is built from 14 residues. J was trimmed by 7 bases and V by 2 bases; bases with no gene match: 1. Germline-derived CDR1 and CDR2 are SGHNT and YENEEA. CDR3 coding DNA: TGTGCCAGCAGCTTAACAGGGGGAAATTCACCCCTCCACTTT. Protein: CASSLTGGNSPLHF.

This chain joins TRBV15 and TRBJ1-5; possible D gene TRBD1, 5 bases. This CDR3 has 13 amino acids. Trimming took off 8 bases at V and 6 bases at J, with 14 bases between the two ends. Germline CDR1 LNHNV, CDR2 YYDKDF (reference sequence). Written as DNA, the CDR3 is TGTGCCACCCAGGGTGAACGCACTCAGCCCCAGCATTTT. Translating it yields CATQGERTQPQHF.

The chain carries TRBV24-1 and TRBJ2-7; D is possibly TRBD2 (5 bases). This CDR3 spans 12 amino acids. Germline CDR1 reads KGHDR; CDR2 reads SFDVKD. V lost 3 bases, J lost 9 bases, and 11 bases lay in between. The CDR3 sequence is CATSDPRGWQYF. The CDR3 DNA reads TGTGCCACCAGTGATCCGCGAGGGTGGCAGTACTTC.

This chain uses TRBV5-4 with TRBJ1-1; no firm D call. CDR1 and CDR2 from the germline V gene are SGHNT and YYREEE (reference sequence). V lost 2 bases and J 1 base, leaving 9 bases between the germline ends. The CDR3 totals 14 residues. The CDR3 protein is CASSLPSGNTEAFF. CDR3 DNA sequence: TGTGCCAGCAGCTTACCGTCCGGGAACACTGAAGCTTTCTTT.

The count of this clone is one. The chain joins TRBV20-1 to TRBJ1-2, with a weak D call TRBD1 (6 bases). CDR1 and CDR2 from the germline V gene are DFQATT and SNEGSKA (reference sequence). The CDR3 loop spans 11 amino acids. V was shortened by 6 bases and J by 4 bases, with 9 bases between the two germline ends. The CDR3 DNA follows: TGCAGTGCCGGACAGAGCTATGGCTACACCTTC. It is translated as CSAGQSYGYTF.

The chain joins TRBV7-2 to TRBJ1-2; TRBD1 is a possible D gene (6 bases). The germline V gene encodes CDR1 SGHTA and CDR2 FQGNSA. The CDR3 has 17 residues. Trimming took off 4 bases at V and 1 base at J, with 19 bases between the two ends. In DNA form, the CDR3 reads TGTGCCAGCAGCTCCCCTTCCCGGGACACCTATAACTATGGCTACACCTTC. Its protein product is CASSSPSRDTYNYGYTF.

The chain carries TRBV7-9 and TRBJ2-5; D is perhaps TRBD1 (6 bases). From germline, CDR1 is SEHNR and CDR2 FQNEAQ (reference sequence). Trimming cost V 3 bases and J 5 bases, with 13 bases left between them. The length of the CDR3 is 14 residues. This CDR3 is CASSFFLTGETQYF. CDR3 DNA: TGTGCCAGCAGCTTCTTCCTAACAGGGGAGACCCAGTACTTC.